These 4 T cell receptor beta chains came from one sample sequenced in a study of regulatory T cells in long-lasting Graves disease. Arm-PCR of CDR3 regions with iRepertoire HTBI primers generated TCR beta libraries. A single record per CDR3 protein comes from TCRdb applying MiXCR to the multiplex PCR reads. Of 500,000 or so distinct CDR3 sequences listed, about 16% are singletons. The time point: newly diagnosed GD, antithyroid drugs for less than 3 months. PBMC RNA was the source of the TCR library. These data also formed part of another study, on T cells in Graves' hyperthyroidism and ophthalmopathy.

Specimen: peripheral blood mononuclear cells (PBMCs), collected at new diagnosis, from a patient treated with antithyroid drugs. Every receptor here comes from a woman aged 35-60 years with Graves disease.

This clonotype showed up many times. CDR3 amino acids: CASSEPGQLYNEQFF. The CDR3, as DNA: TGTGCCAGCAGTGAACCGGGACAGCTATACAATGAGCAGTTCTTC. The genes are TRBV2 and TRBJ2-1, with 7 nucleotides matching TRBD1. The junction had 5 bases not matched to a gene; V was cut back by 2 bases and J by 4 bases. The CDR3 totals 15 residues. Germline-derived CDR1 and CDR2 are SNHLY and FYNNEI. The full variable domain, with the rest looked up from reference TRBV2 and TRBJ2-1, is EPEVTQTPSHQVTQMGQEVILRCVPISNHLYFYWYRQILGQKVEFLVSFYNNEISEKSEIFDDQFSVERPDGSNFTLKIRSTKLEDSAMYFCASSEPGQLYNEQFFGPGTRLTVL.

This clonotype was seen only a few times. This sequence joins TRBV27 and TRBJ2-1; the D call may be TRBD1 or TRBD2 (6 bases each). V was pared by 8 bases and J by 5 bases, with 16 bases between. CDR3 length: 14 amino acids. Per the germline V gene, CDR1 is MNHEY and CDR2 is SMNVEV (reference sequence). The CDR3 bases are TGTGCCAGCGGTGACAGGAGGGGGGACAATGAGCAGTTCTTC. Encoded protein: CASGDRRGDNEQFF.

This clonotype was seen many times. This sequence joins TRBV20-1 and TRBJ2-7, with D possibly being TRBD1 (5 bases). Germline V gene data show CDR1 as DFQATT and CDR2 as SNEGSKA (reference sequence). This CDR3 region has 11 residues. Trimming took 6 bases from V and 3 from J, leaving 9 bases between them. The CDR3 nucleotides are TGCAGTGCCTACGACAGCTACGAGCAGTACTTC. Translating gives CSAYDSYEQYF.

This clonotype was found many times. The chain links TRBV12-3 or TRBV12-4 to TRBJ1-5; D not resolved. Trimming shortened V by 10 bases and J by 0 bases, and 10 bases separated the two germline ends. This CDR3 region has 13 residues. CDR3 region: CAISSYSNQPQHF. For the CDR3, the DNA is TGTGCCATCAGCAGTTATAGCAATCAGCCCCAGCATTTT.